The present T cell receptor beta chain was sequenced within a study of shared clonotypes between healthy human individuals. Points from the study as a whole: Rarefaction gave evidence that sorted-subset sequencing remained incomplete despite large depth. Among non-shared clonotypes, generation probabilities were lower than among those shared by all four donors. It was anticipated that sequencing depth would influence how many clonotypes donors shared.

The naive CD8 fraction comprised CD45RO-negative cells positively selected for CCR7 and excluded terminally differentiated effector memory CD45RA+ cells. The CDR3 length is 14 residues. CDR1 and CDR2 from the germline V gene are ENHRY and SYGVKD. J gave up 6 bases and V 6 bases, and 6 bases lay outside the gene matches. Assay runs were performed at deep level. Here immunoSEQ multiplex PCR was the method, and the copy in TCRdb shows in-frame clones only, minus some. This table holds about 600,000 clones, 95% found once. Regarding this clone: Its matching antigen is unknown.

This rearrangement joins TRBV10-3 to TRBJ2-7, with 12 nucleotides matching TRBD1. The TCR originated in a woman aged 25 to 39 in good health. The specimen was naive CD8+ T cells sorted from blood. CDR3 sequence reads: CAIRPGQGAVEQYF. The CDR3 DNA reads TGTGCCATCAGACCGGGACAGGGGGCGGTCGAGCAGTACTTC.